Listed below are T cell receptor beta chains from one sample, sequenced in a study of cytomegalovirus exposure and HLA in healthy donors. The assay was immunoSEQ multiplex PCR, and TCRdb's table has in-frame clones only and misses some. The sample includes 150,000 to 200,000 clones, roughly 87% seen only once; the top ten take 1.6%. The sequencing input was PBMCs. These receptors came from a man aged 50-59 years in good health and CMV-seronegative. Both conserved end residues are part of each CDR3. The D gene is left open where the match is weak. Part of the rows lack a size; the others show once, few, many or a class for expanded clones.

V: TRBV11-2; size: .; D: TRBD1; J: TRBJ2-3; DNA: TGTGCCAGCAGACTAGGACAGGGGCCCGTAATGACGGTGGATACGCAGTATTTT; CDR3: CASRLGQGPVMTVDTQYF
V: TRBV18; size: few; D: .; J: TRBJ2-1; DNA: TGTGCCACCTCATGGGCCTCCTCCTACAATGAGCAGTTCTTC; CDR3: CATSWASSYNEQFF
V: TRBV5-1; size: .; D: .; J: TRBJ2-3; DNA: TGCGCCAGCAGGGACAGAGAGTACACAGATACGCAGTATTTT; CDR3: CASRDREYTDTQYF
V: TRBV5-1; size: .; D: TRBD1; J: TRBJ2-7; DNA: TGCGCCAGCAGCTTGGGACAGGGAAGATGGTACGAGCAGTACTTC; CDR3: CASSLGQGRWYEQYF
V: TRBV6-5; size: .; D: TRBD1; J: TRBJ1-1; DNA: TGTGCCAGCAGTCCGGACAGGGGGAACACTGAAGCTTTCTTT; CDR3: CASSPDRGNTEAFF
V: TRBV18; size: .; D: .; J: TRBJ1-4; DNA: TGTGCCAGCTCACTCGGGAGAAATGAAAAACTGTTTTTT; CDR3: CASSLGRNEKLFF
V: TRBV4-2; size: .; D: TRBD1; J: TRBJ2-5; DNA: TGTGCCAGCAGCTCATCGGGACAGGGGTTGCAAGAGACCCAGTACTTC; CDR3: CASSSSGQGLQETQYF
V: TRBV7-9; size: .; D: TRBD1; J: TRBJ1-5; DNA: TGTGCCAGCAGCTTGACAGGGGGAAATCAGCCCCAGCATTTT; CDR3: CASSLTGGNQPQHF
V: TRBV18; size: .; D: .; J: TRBJ1-4; DNA: TGTGCCAGCTCACCTCCACAGGCCTTTAGGGAAAAACTGTTTTTT; CDR3: CASSPPQAFREKLFF
V: TRBV15; size: .; D: TRBD2; J: TRBJ2-7; DNA: TGTGCCACCAGCAGAAGGTTGACTAGCGGGGGGAGCTCCTACGAGCAGTACTTC; CDR3: CATSRRLTSGGSSYEQYF
V: TRBV19; size: few; D: .; J: TRBJ1-3; DNA: TGTGCCAGTACTTCCTCTGGAAACACCATATATTTT; CDR3: CASTSSGNTIYF
V: TRBV28; size: .; D: TRBD2; J: TRBJ2-3; DNA: TGTGCCAGCAGCGACCCCTTGCGCGGGAGGTCGACAGATACGCAGTATTTT; CDR3: CASSDPLRGRSTDTQYF
V: TRBV11-1; size: .; D: TRBD1; J: TRBJ1-1; DNA: TGTGCCAGCAGCTTCCCTAGAATCCAGGGGGCGCAAAACACTGAAGCTTTCTTT; CDR3: CASSFPRIQGAQNTEAFF
V: TRBV28; size: .; D: .; J: TRBJ2-3; DNA: TGTGCCAGCAGTCGAGATACGCAGTATTTT; CDR3: CASSRDTQYF
V: TRBV7-9; size: .; D: .; J: TRBJ1-4; DNA: TGTGCCAGCAGCTTAGACGGGGGTCGGGAAAAACTGTTTTTT; CDR3: CASSLDGGREKLFF
V: TRBV7-2; size: .; D: .; J: TRBJ2-5; DNA: TGTGCCAGCAGCTTGGCAGGGGGGCAAGAGACCCAGTACTTC; CDR3: CASSLAGGQETQYF
V: TRBV29-1; size: once; D: TRBD1; J: TRBJ2-7; DNA: TGCAGCGTAGATCCGGGACAGGGAGGCCACGAGCAGTACTTC; CDR3: CSVDPGQGGHEQYF
V: TRBV7-8; size: .; D: .; J: TRBJ1-6; DNA: TGTGCCAGCAGCCCAAATCGGGGGGAGGATTCACCCCTCCACTTT; CDR3: CASSPNRGEDSPLHF
V: TRBV15; size: .; D: .; J: TRBJ2-2; DNA: TGTGCCACCAGTAGTCCCGGGACACCTGAGGTGGTGGCCGGGGAGCTGTTTTTT; CDR3: CATSSPGTPEVVAGELFF
V: TRBV7-3; size: .; D: .; J: TRBJ1-1; DNA: TGTGCCAGCAGCTTAACCGGGAACACTGAAGCTTTCTTT; CDR3: CASSLTGNTEAFF
V: TRBV10-3; size: .; D: TRBD2; J: TRBJ2-1; DNA: TGTGCCATCAGTGAGGTGAGCGGGAGGGGTAATGAGCAGTTCTTC; CDR3: CAISEVSGRGNEQFF
V: TRBV14; size: once; D: .; J: TRBJ1-1; DNA: TGTGCCAGCAGCCAAAGTTTAGGGGTGCCGGTAACTGAAGCTTTCTTT; CDR3: CASSQSLGVPVTEAFF
V: TRBV5-1; size: .; D: TRBD1; J: TRBJ1-1; DNA: TGCGCCAGCACCTCGACAGGGAACGCTAACTTAGGTACTGAAGCTTTCTTT; CDR3: CASTSTGNANLGTEAFF
V: TRBV28; size: .; D: .; J: TRBJ1-1; DNA: TGTGCCAGCAGTTCCTACAGAACTGAAGCTTTCTTT; CDR3: CASSSYRTEAFF
V: TRBV25-1; size: .; D: .; J: TRBJ2-3; DNA: TGTGCCAGCAGTGAGGCAGACACAGATACGCAGTATTTT; CDR3: CASSEADTDTQYF
V: TRBV16; size: .; D: .; J: TRBJ1-2; DNA: TGTGCCAGCAGCCTCCGTCTCGGACAGAACTATGGCTACACCTTC; CDR3: CASSLRLGQNYGYTF
V: TRBV7-9; size: .; D: .; J: TRBJ1-1; DNA: TGTGCCAGCAGCTGGCGTCCAGAGGCATCTGAAGCTTTCTTT; CDR3: CASSWRPEASEAFF
V: TRBV2; size: .; D: .; J: TRBJ1-2; DNA: TGTGCCAGCAGTGGGGCATTTGCTAACTATGGCTACACCTTC; CDR3: CASSGAFANYGYTF
V: TRBV27; size: once; D: .; J: TRBJ2-7; DNA: TGTGCCAGCAGCCGGGACAACTACGAGCAGTACTTC; CDR3: CASSRDNYEQYF
V: TRBV2; size: .; D: .; J: TRBJ1-5; DNA: TGTGCCAGCAGTGAAGCGCTGCAGGGGATGAGAGGCAATCAGCCCCAGCATTTT; CDR3: CASSEALQGMRGNQPQHF
V: TRBV7-2; size: .; D: TRBD1; J: TRBJ1-5; DNA: TGTGCCAGCAGCTCGGACCTGGGACAGCGCAATCAGCCCCAGCATTTT; CDR3: CASSSDLGQRNQPQHF
V: TRBV7-9; size: few; D: .; J: TRBJ1-1; DNA: TGTGCCAGCCGGGAATGGGGAGAGGGGAACACTGAAGCTTTCTTT; CDR3: CASREWGEGNTEAFF
V: TRBV7-8; size: .; D: .; J: TRBJ1-5; DNA: TGTGCCAGCAGCTTAAAGCGGTACAGGGATCGCAATCAGCCCCAGCATTTT; CDR3: CASSLKRYRDRNQPQHF
V: TRBV7-9; size: .; D: TRBD2; J: TRBJ2-7; DNA: TGTGCCAGCAGCTTATCGGGACTAGCGGACGGTTACGAGCAGTACTTC; CDR3: CASSLSGLADGYEQYF
V: TRBV6-6; size: .; D: .; J: TRBJ2-6; DNA: TGTGCCAGCAGTCCCGTCTCCAACGTCCTGACTTTC; CDR3: CASSPVSNVLTF
V: TRBV6-5; size: .; D: .; J: TRBJ1-5; DNA: TGTGCCAGCAGTTACTCAACAGGGAATCAGCCCCAGCATTTT; CDR3: CASSYSTGNQPQHF
V: TRBV11-2; size: .; D: .; J: TRBJ2-7; DNA: TGTGCCAGCAGCCCCTCCCCCGTTCAGTCCTACGAGCAGTACTTC; CDR3: CASSPSPVQSYEQYF
V: TRBV18; size: .; D: TRBD1; J: TRBJ2-7; DNA: TGTGCCAGCTCACCACGACAGGGGGAGGACGAGCAGTACTTC; CDR3: CASSPRQGEDEQYF
V: TRBV19; size: .; D: TRBD1; J: TRBJ1-4; DNA: TGTGCCAGCAGGGGGAATGAAAAACTGTTTTTT; CDR3: CASRGNEKLFF
V: TRBV4-2; size: .; D: TRBD1; J: TRBJ2-7; DNA: TGTGCCAGCAGCCAAGAAGGGGGACAGGGGCCCTACGAGCAGTACTTC; CDR3: CASSQEGGQGPYEQYF
V: TRBV6-5; size: few; D: .; J: TRBJ2-7; DNA: TGTGCCAGCAGCCAGCCCGGCGGGTCAACCTACGAGCAGTACTTC; CDR3: CASSQPGGSTYEQYF
V: TRBV29-1; size: once; D: TRBD2; J: TRBJ2-3; DNA: TGCAGCGTAGTAGCGGGCCACACAGATACGCAGTATTTT; CDR3: CSVVAGHTDTQYF
V: TRBV7-6; size: .; D: TRBD2; J: TRBJ2-1; DNA: TGTGCCAGCAGCCCAGCAGCGGGGCGGAGGTACAATGAGCAGTTCTTC; CDR3: CASSPAAGRRYNEQFF
V: TRBV15; size: .; D: .; J: TRBJ1-2; DNA: TGTGCCACCAGCAGAGATACGGGGTTAGCCTGG; CDR3: CATSRDTGLAW
V: TRBV6-5; size: .; D: .; J: TRBJ2-7; DNA: TGTGCCAGCAGTCCCAAGGGGGCCTACGAGCAGTACTTC; CDR3: CASSPKGAYEQYF
V: TRBV2; size: .; D: .; J: TRBJ2-5; DNA: TGTGCCAGCAGTTTGGACAGCAAAGAGACCCAGTACTTC; CDR3: CASSLDSKETQYF
V: TRBV7-8; size: .; D: TRBD1; J: TRBJ2-7; DNA: TGTGCCAGCAGCTTAACTGGACAGGGGACCCCCCGGGCGCAGTACTTC; CDR3: CASSLTGQGTPRAQYF
V: TRBV4-1; size: .; D: TRBD2; J: TRBJ2-7; DNA: TGCGCCAGCAGCCAGGAGGGAGGGGCCGGCGAGCAGTACTTC; CDR3: CASSQEGGAGEQYF
V: TRBV2; size: once; D: .; J: TRBJ1-4; DNA: TGTGCCAGCAGTGAAGCGCGGCAGCCTAATGAAAAACTGTTTTTT; CDR3: CASSEARQPNEKLFF